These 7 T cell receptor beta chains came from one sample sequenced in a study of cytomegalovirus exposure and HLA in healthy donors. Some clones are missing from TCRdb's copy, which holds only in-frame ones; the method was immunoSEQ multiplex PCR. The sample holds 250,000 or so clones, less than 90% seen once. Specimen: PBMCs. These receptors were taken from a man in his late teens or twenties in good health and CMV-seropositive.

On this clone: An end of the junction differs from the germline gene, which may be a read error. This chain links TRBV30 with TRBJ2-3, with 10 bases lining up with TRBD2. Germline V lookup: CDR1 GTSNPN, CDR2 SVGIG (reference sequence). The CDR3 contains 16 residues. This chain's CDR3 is CAGSFRGLARGDTQYF. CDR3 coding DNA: TGTGCCGGGAGTTTCCGGGGACTAGCGAGGGGAGATACGCAGTATTTT.

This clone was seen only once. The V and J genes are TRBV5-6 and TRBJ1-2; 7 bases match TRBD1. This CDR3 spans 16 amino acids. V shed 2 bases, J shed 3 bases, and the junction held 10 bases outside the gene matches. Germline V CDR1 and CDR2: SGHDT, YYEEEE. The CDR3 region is CASSLRTGLRDYGYTF. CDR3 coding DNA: TGTGCCAGCAGCTTACGGACAGGCCTTCGGGACTATGGCTACACCTTC. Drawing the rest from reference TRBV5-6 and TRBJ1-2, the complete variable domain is DAGVTQSPTHLIKTRGQQVTLRCSPKSGHDTVSWYQQALGQGPQFIFQYYEEEERQRGNFPDRFSGHQFPNYSSELNVNALLLGDSALYLCASSLRTGLRDYGYTFGSGTRLTVV.

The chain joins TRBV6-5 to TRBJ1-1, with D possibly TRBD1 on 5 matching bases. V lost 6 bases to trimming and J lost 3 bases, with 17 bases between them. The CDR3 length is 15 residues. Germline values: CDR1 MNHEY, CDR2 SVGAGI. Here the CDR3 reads CASSPTWGGDTEAFF. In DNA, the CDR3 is TGTGCCAGCAGCCCCACCTGGGGCGGGGACACTGAAGCTTTCTTT.

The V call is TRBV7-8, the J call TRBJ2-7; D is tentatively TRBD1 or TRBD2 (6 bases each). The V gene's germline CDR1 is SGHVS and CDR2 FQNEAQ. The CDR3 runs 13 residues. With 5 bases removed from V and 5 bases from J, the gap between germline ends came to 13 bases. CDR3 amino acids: CASSPPEGDEQYF. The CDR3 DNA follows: TGTGCCAGCAGCCCCCCGGAGGGGGACGAGCAGTACTTC.

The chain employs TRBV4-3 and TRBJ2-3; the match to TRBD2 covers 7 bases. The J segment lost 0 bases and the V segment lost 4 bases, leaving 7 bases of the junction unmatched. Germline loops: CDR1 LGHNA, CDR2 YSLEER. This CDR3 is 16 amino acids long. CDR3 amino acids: CASSLSALASTDTQYF. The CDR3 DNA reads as TGCGCCAGCAGCCTCTCAGCACTAGCGAGCACAGATACGCAGTATTTT.

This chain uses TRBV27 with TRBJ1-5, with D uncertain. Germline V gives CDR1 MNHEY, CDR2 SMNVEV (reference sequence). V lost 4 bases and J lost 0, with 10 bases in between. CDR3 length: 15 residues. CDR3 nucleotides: TGTGCCAGCAGTTCGACATTACCTAGCAATCAGCCCCAGCATTTT. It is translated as CASSSTLPSNQPQHF.

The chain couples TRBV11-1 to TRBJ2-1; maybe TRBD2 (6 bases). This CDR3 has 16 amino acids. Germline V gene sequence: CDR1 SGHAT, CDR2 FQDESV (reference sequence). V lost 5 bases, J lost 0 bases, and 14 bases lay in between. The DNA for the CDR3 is TGTGCCAGCAGCGCCCTGGCGGGAAACTCCTACAATGAGCAGTTCTTC. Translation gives CASSALAGNSYNEQFF.